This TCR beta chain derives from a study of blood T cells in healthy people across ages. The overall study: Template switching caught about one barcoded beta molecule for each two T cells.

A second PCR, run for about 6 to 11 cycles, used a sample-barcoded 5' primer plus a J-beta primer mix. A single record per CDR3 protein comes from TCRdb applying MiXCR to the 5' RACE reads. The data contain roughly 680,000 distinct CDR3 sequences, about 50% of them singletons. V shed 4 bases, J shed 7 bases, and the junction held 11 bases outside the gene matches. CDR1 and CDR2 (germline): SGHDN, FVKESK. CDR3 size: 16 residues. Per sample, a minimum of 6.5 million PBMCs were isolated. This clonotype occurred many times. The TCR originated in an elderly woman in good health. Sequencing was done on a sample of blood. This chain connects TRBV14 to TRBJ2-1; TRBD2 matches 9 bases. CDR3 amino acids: CASSPVAWTSVNEQFF. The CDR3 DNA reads TGTGCCAGCAGCCCAGTGGCATGGACTAGCGTGAATGAGCAGTTCTTC. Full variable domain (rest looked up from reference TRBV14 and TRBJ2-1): EAGVTQFPSHSVIEKGQTVTLRCDPISGHDNLYWYRRVMGKEIKFLLHFVKESKQDESGMPNNRFLAERTGGTYSTLKVQPAELEDSGVYFCASSPVAWTSVNEQFFGPGTRLTVL.